Listed here are 32 T cell receptor beta chains from one sample, sequenced in a study of T cell responses to AZD1222 COVID-19 vaccine. The assay was immunoSEQ multiplex PCR, and TCRdb's table has in-frame clones only and misses some. The sample holds about 140,000 clones, 88% seen once. Source: peripheral blood, taken 28 days after the second AZD1222 dose. These receptors were taken from an adult who received the AZD1222 COVID-19 vaccine.

This clone was seen a handful of times. The chain combines TRBV27 with TRBJ1-5; TRBD1 might be the D (5 bases). CDR1 MNHEY and CDR2 SMNVEV come from the germline V gene (reference sequence). This CDR3 region has 15 residues. The V gene lost 6 bases and the J gene lost 1 base, with 13 bases spanning the gap. DNA of the CDR3: TGTGCCAGCAGAATTCAAGGGGTAAGCAATCAGCCCCAGCATTTT. Its protein product is CASRIQGVSNQPQHF.

V is TRBV11-2 and J is TRBJ1-2; D not resolved. CDR1 is SGHAT, CDR2 FQNNGV, per germline. The length of the CDR3 is 14 residues. Deletions cut 5 bases from V and 7 bases from J, with 17 bases between. CDR3 sequence reads: CASSPGSAIPGYTF. The CDR3 DNA sequence: TGTGCCAGCAGCCCGGGCAGCGCTATCCCTGGCTACACCTTC.

The J gene is TRBJ2-7, the V gene TRBV11-2; the match to TRBD1 covers 10 bases. CDR3 length: 13 residues. From germline, CDR1 is SGHAT and CDR2 FQNNGV. The V segment lost 5 bases and the J segment 5 bases; nucleotides outside the gene matches: 3. CDR3 coding DNA: TGTGCCAGCAGCCCCGGGACAGGGGACGAGCAGTACTTC. The encoded protein is CASSPGTGDEQYF.

This rearrangement joins TRBV11-1 to TRBJ2-7, with D possibly TRBD2 on 6 matching bases. CDR1 and CDR2 from the germline V gene are SGHAT and FQDESV (reference sequence). CDR3 length: 14 amino acids. Between the trimmed V and J ends, which lost 6 bases and 0 bases, there was a span of 12 bases. The CDR3 loop reads CASRPAGSSYEQYF. Here the CDR3 DNA reads TGTGCCAGCAGACCAGCGGGCAGCTCCTACGAGCAGTACTTC. Based on the CDR3 plus reference TRBV11-1 and TRBJ2-7, the full variable domain is EAEVAQSPRYKITEKSQAVAFWCDPISGHATLYWYRQILGQGPELLVQFQDESVVDDSQLPKDRFSAERLKGVDSTLKIQPAELGDSAMYLCASRPAGSSYEQYFGPGTRLTVT.

The chain couples TRBV7-3 to TRBJ1-2; possibly TRBD1 for D (5 bases). In germline, CDR1 is SGHTA, CDR2 FQGTGA. Trimming removed 5 bases at V and 8 bases at J, with 15 bases between. The CDR3 is 13 residues long. The CDR3 loop is CASSPRLGEGYTF. The CDR3 bases are TGTGCCAGCAGCCCCCGGCTAGGGGAAGGCTACACCTTC.

The V and J genes are TRBV5-1 and TRBJ2-2; 10 bases are shared with TRBD2. The V and J ends lost 0 bases and 5 bases, in that order; junction bases with no gene match: 4. The CDR3 has 16 residues. From germline, CDR1 is SGHRS and CDR2 YFSETQ. In nucleotides, the CDR3 is TGCGCCAGCAGCTTGGGGCTAGCGGGAGTGACCGGGGAGCTGTTTTTT. Translated: CASSLGLAGVTGELFF.

As for this clone: A read error may produce the germline difference seen at one junction end. This chain joins TRBV7-3 and TRBJ1-2; D gene uncertain. Germline V gene data show CDR1 as SGHTA and CDR2 as FQGTGA. The CDR3 consists of 13 residues. CDR3 nucleotide sequence: TGTGCCAGCAGCTTAACCTCGGACCGCTCCCCGGTTTTC. Its protein product is CASSLTSDRSPVF.

The chain carries TRBV9 and TRBJ2-3; 8 bases map to TRBD2. V trimming: 6 bases; J trimming: 6 bases; junction bases outside the gene matches: 6. Per the germline V gene, CDR1 is SGDLS and CDR2 is YYNGEE. CDR3 length equals 13 residues. The CDR3 loop reads CASNGGAADTQYF. The CDR3 nucleotides are TGTGCCAGCAACGGGGGGGCTGCGGATACGCAGTATTTT.

The V and J genes are TRBV2 and TRBJ1-5; D perhaps matches TRBD1 (6 bases). V lost 0 bases and J 6 bases, leaving 15 bases between the germline ends. The CDR3 totals 16 residues. CDR1 SNHLY and CDR2 FYNNEI come from the germline V gene. The CDR3 nucleotides read TGTGCCAGCAGTGAAGCGCGTTGGGGGGCGGCTCAGCCCCAGCATTTT. Protein product: CASSEARWGAAQPQHF.

This chain joins TRBV19 and TRBJ1-1, with 8 bases identical to TRBD1. The CDR3 runs to 15 residues. The V gene end was trimmed by 6 bases and the J gene end by 3 bases; junction bases not matched to a gene: 9. Germline V gene lookup returns CDR1 LNHDA and CDR2 SQIVND (reference sequence). The CDR3 sequence is CASSPVSGQDTEAFF. CDR3 in DNA: TGTGCCAGTAGCCCTGTCTCGGGACAGGACACTGAAGCTTTCTTT.

In its sample, this clone was seen once. This chain uses TRBV27 with TRBJ2-7; D might be TRBD1 (5 bases). CDR1 and CDR2 from the germline V gene are MNHEY and SMNVEV (reference sequence). V was shortened by 5 bases and J by 1 base, with 9 bases between the two germline ends. The CDR3 runs 13 residues. The CDR3 is CASSRGISYEQYF. In DNA form, the CDR3 reads TGTGCCAGCAGTAGGGGCATTTCCTACGAGCAGTACTTC.

This chain connects TRBV6-5 to TRBJ2-5; D gene ambiguous. V lost 4 bases and J lost 5, with 5 bases in between. The length of the CDR3 is 11 residues. CDR1 and CDR2 from the germline V gene are MNHEY and SVGAGI. The CDR3 is CASSFRETQYF. CDR3 DNA sequence: TGTGCCAGCAGTTTCAGGGAGACCCAGTACTTC.

The chain couples TRBV12-3 or TRBV12-4 to TRBJ2-7; a weak D match, TRBD2 (7 bases). There are 13 residues in the CDR3. With 2 bases removed from V and 7 bases from J, the gap between germline ends came to 12 bases. The CDR3 DNA reads TGTGCCAGCAGTTTATTGAGGGGGGGAGAGCAGTACTTC. Its protein product is CASSLLRGGEQYF.

The genes are TRBV7-3 and TRBJ1-6, with D possibly matching TRBD1 (5 bases). V was pared by 5 bases and J by 0 bases, with 5 bases between. The CDR3 consists of 14 residues. CDR1 is SGHTA, CDR2 FQGTGA, per germline. The CDR3 protein is CASSGGSYNSPLHF. The DNA for the CDR3 is TGTGCCAGCAGCGGGGGCTCCTATAATTCACCCCTCCACTTT.

The CDR3 DNA reads TGTGCCACCAGTACCATGAATCAGCCCCAGCATTTT. It specifies CATSTMNQPQHF. The chain has TRBV24-1 and TRBJ1-5; D gene ambiguous. The CDR3 is 12 residues long. Trimming shortened V by 6 bases and J by 4 bases, and 6 bases separated the two germline ends. Germline values: CDR1 KGHDR, CDR2 SFDVKD.

The genes are TRBV5-1 and TRBJ2-3; maybe TRBD1 (5 bases). There are 13 residues in the CDR3. Germline lookup yields CDR1 SGHRS and CDR2 YFSETQ. Trimming shortened V by 7 bases and J by 5 bases, and 14 bases separated the two germline ends. The CDR3 region is CASSRQGLDTQYF. In nucleotides, the CDR3 is TGCGCCAGCTCGCGGCAGGGCCTAGATACGCAGTATTTT.

For this clone: No DNA is shown, since the ends of the CDR3 on it are uncertain; the CDR3 is the one TCRdb lists. The chain joins TRBV28 to TRBJ2-3; the table's D gene call, TRBD2, was not cross checked with the DNA. The CDR3 extends over 15 residues, inclusive of both ends. The germline CDR1 and CDR2 sequences are MDHEN and SYDVKM. CDR3 region: CASILGGKSTDTQYF.

This chain connects TRBV30 to TRBJ1-5, with D hard to call. The CDR3 length is 16 residues. V lost 0 bases, J lost 4 bases, and 16 bases lay in between. Germline CDR1 GTSNPN, CDR2 SVGIG (reference sequence). The CDR3 DNA follows: TGTGCCTGGAGTGTATGGGAGGGTCTTCCGAATCAGCCCCAGCATTTT. This encodes CAWSVWEGLPNQPQHF.

This chain joins TRBV11-2 and TRBJ2-4, with D possibly TRBD2 on 6 matching bases. V lost 0 bases to trimming and J lost 0 bases, with 12 bases between them. The CDR3 has 17 amino acids. Germline-derived CDR1 and CDR2 are SGHAT and FQNNGV. As DNA, the CDR3 is TGTGCCAGCAGCTTAGATTGGAGGGGCGTAGCCAAAAACATTCAGTACTTC. Protein product: CASSLDWRGVAKNIQYF. The full variable domain, completed using reference TRBV11-2 and TRBJ2-4, is EAGVAQSPRYKIIEKRQSVAFWCNPISGHATLYWYQQILGQGPKLLIQFQNNGVVDDSQLPKDRFSAERLKGVDSTLKIQPAKLEDSAVYLCASSLDWRGVAKNIQYFGAGTRLSVL.

V usage is TRBV4-2 and J usage is TRBJ2-1; no clear D gene. The CDR3 runs to 13 residues. The germline gives CDR1 LGHNA, CDR2 YNFKEQ. V lost 0 bases and J lost 7, with 7 bases in between. The CDR3, as DNA: TGTGCCAGCAGCCAAGAAATGGTAAATGAGCAGTTCTTC. This codes for CASSQEMVNEQFF.

The gene calls are TRBV30 and TRBJ2-7; TRBD1 matches at 7 bases. The CDR3 sequence is 12 residues long. Unmatched junction bases numbered 3, after V lost 3 bases and J lost 4 bases. Germline-derived CDR1 and CDR2 are GTSNPN and SVGIG (reference sequence). The CDR3 DNA is TGTGCCTGGAGAGGGGGCTCGTACGAGCAGTACTTC. Translation: CAWRGGSYEQYF. Full variable domain (rest looked up from reference TRBV30 and TRBJ2-7): SQTIHQWPATLVQPVGSPLSLECTVEGTSNPNLYWYRQAAGRGLQLLFYSVGIGQISSEVPQNLSASRPQDRQFILSSKKLLLSDSGFYLCAWRGGSYEQYFGPGTRLTVT.

The chain combines TRBV27 with TRBJ1-5; D is perhaps TRBD1 (6 bases). Trimming took off 5 bases at V and 4 bases at J, with 15 bases between the two ends. The CDR3 is 15 amino acids. Germline-derived CDR1 and CDR2 are MNHEY and SMNVEV (reference sequence). In nucleotides, the CDR3 is TGTGCCAGCAGTCCTCGAGGAGGGGGTAATCAGCCCCAGCATTTT. Amino acids: CASSPRGGGNQPQHF.

The chain combines TRBV7-2 with TRBJ2-7; D gene ambiguous. This CDR3 contains 14 residues. Germline V gives CDR1 SGHTA, CDR2 FQGNSA. The germline V and J ends were trimmed by 2 bases and 0 bases, with 8 bases remaining between them. The chain's CDR3 is CASSLMVSSYEQYF. The DNA of the CDR3 is TGTGCCAGCAGCTTAATGGTGAGCTCCTACGAGCAGTACTTC.

V and J are TRBV9 and TRBJ2-2, with 8 bases matching TRBD2. The V gene end was trimmed by 1 base and the J gene end by 3 bases; junction bases not matched to a gene: 20. This CDR3 comprises 21 residues. Germline CDR1 and CDR2: SGDLS and YYNGEE. The CDR3 region is CASSVSPGLAGRLGDTGELFF. In DNA form, the CDR3 reads TGTGCCAGCAGCGTAAGTCCCGGGCTAGCGGGTCGGCTGGGGGACACCGGGGAGCTGTTTTTT.

This chain links TRBV7-2 with TRBJ2-1, with 9 nucleotides matching TRBD2. Trimming took 0 bases from V and 9 from J; bases not matched to a gene: 6. Germline CDR1 is SGHTA and CDR2 is FQGNSA. The CDR3 runs to 15 residues. The CDR3 loop is CASSLAGGGRGEQFF. The CDR3 DNA follows: TGTGCCAGCAGCTTAGCAGGGGGCGGGAGGGGTGAGCAGTTCTTC.

The chain joins TRBV5-6 to TRBJ1-2, with D unresolved. CDR1 is SGHDT and CDR2 is YYEEEE in the germline V gene. V dropped 1 base and J dropped 8 bases, with 12 bases sitting between them. CDR3 length: 13 amino acids. CDR3 coding DNA: TGTGCCAGCAGCTTGAGGGAAATGGAAGGCTACACCTTC. Residues: CASSLREMEGYTF.

The rearrangement links TRBV5-1 to TRBJ2-7; D tentatively reads TRBD1 or TRBD2 (5 bases each). CDR1 and CDR2 (germline): SGHRS, YFSETQ. This CDR3 has 15 amino acids. V lost 5 bases and J lost 3, with 18 bases in between. The CDR3 protein is CASSPQSGSLYEQYF. Here the CDR3 DNA reads TGCGCCAGCAGTCCACAATCAGGGAGTCTCTACGAGCAGTACTTC.

The V and J genes are TRBV30 and TRBJ1-6, with 8 bases identical to TRBD1. This CDR3 has 14 residues. Looked up from germline, CDR1 is GTSNPN and CDR2 is SVGIG (reference sequence). The junction had 5 bases not matched to a gene; V was cut back by 3 bases and J by 7 bases. CDR3 in amino acids: CAWREDRGNSPLHF. The DNA for the CDR3 is TGTGCCTGGAGAGAAGACAGGGGAAATTCACCCCTCCACTTT. Full variable domain (outside the CDR3, taken from reference TRBV30 and TRBJ1-6): SQTIHQWPATLVQPVGSPLSLECTVEGTSNPNLYWYRQAAGRGLQLLFYSVGIGQISSEVPQNLSASRPQDRQFILSSKKLLLSDSGFYLCAWREDRGNSPLHFGNGTRLTVT.

The chain couples TRBV2 to TRBJ1-1, with 8 bases fitting TRBD1. The V gene's germline CDR1 is SNHLY and CDR2 FYNNEI. Losses at the gene ends were 4 bases for V and 3 bases for J; bases not matched to a gene: 7. The CDR3 has 15 amino acids. CDR3 sequence (DNA): TGTGCCAGCAGTGTTTACCGGGGACAGGACACTGAAGCTTTCTTT. Protein sequence: CASSVYRGQDTEAFF.

The chain couples TRBV11-3 to TRBJ2-7; 7 bases are a match to TRBD1. CDR3 length: 15 residues. Looked up from germline, CDR1 is SGHNT and CDR2 is YENEEA. V shed 6 bases and J 7 bases; nucleotides not matched to a gene: 15. CDR3 protein: CASSSTTGVSGEQYF. The CDR3 DNA sequence: TGTGCCAGCAGTTCGACAACAGGGGTGTCGGGAGAGCAGTACTTC.

This clone has a handful of counts. The genes are TRBV6-5 and TRBJ2-7; D is unresolved. CDR1 and CDR2 (germline): MNHEY, SVGAGI. The CDR3 length is 13 residues. Trimming removed 8 bases at V and 2 bases at J, with 13 bases between. The DNA of the CDR3 is TGTGCCAGCGACTCAGCTAGGACCTACGAGCAGTACTTC. This codes for CASDSARTYEQYF.

This rearrangement joins TRBV5-1 to TRBJ2-2; D unclear. Looked up from germline, CDR1 is SGHRS and CDR2 is YFSETQ. V lost 1 base to trimming and J lost 0 bases, with 7 bases between them. This CDR3 is built from 15 residues. CDR3 sequence: CASSLPAPNTGELFF. Here the CDR3 DNA reads TGCGCCAGCAGCTTGCCGGCCCCGAACACCGGGGAGCTGTTTTTT.